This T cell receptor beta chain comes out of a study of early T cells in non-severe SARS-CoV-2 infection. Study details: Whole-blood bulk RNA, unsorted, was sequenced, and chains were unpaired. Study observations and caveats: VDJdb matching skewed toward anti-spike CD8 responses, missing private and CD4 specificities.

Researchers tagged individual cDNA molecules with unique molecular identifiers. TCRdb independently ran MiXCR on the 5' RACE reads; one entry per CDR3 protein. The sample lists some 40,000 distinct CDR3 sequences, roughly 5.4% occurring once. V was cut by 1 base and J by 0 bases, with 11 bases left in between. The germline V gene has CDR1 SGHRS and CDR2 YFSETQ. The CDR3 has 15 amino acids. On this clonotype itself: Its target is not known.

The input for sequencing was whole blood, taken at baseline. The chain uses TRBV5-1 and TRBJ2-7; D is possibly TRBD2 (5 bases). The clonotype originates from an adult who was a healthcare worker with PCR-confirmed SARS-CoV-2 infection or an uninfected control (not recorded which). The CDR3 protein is CASSLLGGSSYEQYF. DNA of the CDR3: TGCGCCAGCAGCTTGCTCGGCGGGTCCTCCTACGAGCAGTACTTC. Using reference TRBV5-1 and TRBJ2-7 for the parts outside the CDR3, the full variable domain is KAGVTQTPRYLIKTRGQQVTLSCSPISGHRSVSWYQQTPGQGLQFLFEYFSETQRNKGNFPGRFSGRQFSNSRSEMNVSTLELGDSALYLCASSLLGGSSYEQYFGPGTRLTVT.